This T cell receptor beta chain was identified in a study of sequential checkpoint blockade in melanoma. As for treatment: randomized to nivolumab then ipilimumab (arm A) or the reverse (arm B). No patient had prior DNA-damaging chemotherapy. Sorted cells were live CD3+CD8+, lacking CD19 and CD56, from PBMCs. Some clones are missing from TCRdb's copy, which holds only in-frame ones; the method was immunoSEQ multiplex PCR. The sample holds just over 15,000 clones, around 77% seen once. CDR3 length equals 15 residues. The ends lost 2 bases at V and 9 bases at J; junction bases unmatched: 6. In germline, CDR1 is MRHNA, CDR2 SNTAGT.

This specimen consisted of CD8+ T cells sorted from blood (inferred from file names), obtained from a patient given nivolumab and ipilimumab in sequence. The J gene is TRBJ2-4, the V gene TRBV6-4; 11 bases align to TRBD2. This TCR derives from a human donor with melanoma. CDR3 in amino acids: CASSDRTSGGGIQYF. The CDR3 DNA follows: TGTGCCAGCAGTGACAGAACTAGCGGGGGTGGCATTCAGTACTTC.